These 22 T cell receptor beta chains came from one sample sequenced in a study of CD8+ T cells in alopecia areata. Investigators isolated RNA and reverse transcribed it into cDNA to act as the sequencing template. TCRdb's table, derived via immunoSEQ multiplex PCR, lists solely in-frame clones and lacks some. Here the sample spans around 290,000 clones, 58% being singletons. Treatment meaning: oral pan-JAK inhibitor, 5-10 mg twice daily. Sequenced material: CD4+ T cells sorted from blood, taken at week 24, from a patient treated with tofacitinib. Every receptor here comes from a human donor with alopecia areata.

The chain employs TRBV30 and TRBJ2-1; TRBD2 matches 9 bases. V lost 5 bases and J lost 6; bases outside the gene matches: 8. The V gene's germline CDR1 is GTSNPN and CDR2 SVGIG (reference sequence). The CDR3 consists of 14 residues. Written as DNA, the CDR3 is TGTGCCTGGGAACCGGGACTAGCTGGCAATGAGCAGTTCTTC. Encoded protein: CAWEPGLAGNEQFF.

The chain employs TRBV30 and TRBJ2-3; TRBD1 might be the D (5 bases). Germline lookup yields CDR1 GTSNPN and CDR2 SVGIG (reference sequence). This CDR3 is built from 12 residues. The V and J ends lost 5 bases and 3 bases respectively, with 9 bases between them. The CDR3 bases are TGTGCCTGGTCAGGGTTTACAGATACGCAGTATTTT. Protein: CAWSGFTDTQYF.

The rearrangement joins TRBV30 to TRBJ2-5; 8 bases line up with TRBD2. Per germline, CDR1 GTSNPN and CDR2 SVGIG (reference sequence). The V and J ends lost 3 bases and 1 base, in that order; junction bases with no gene match: 4. The CDR3 is 14 residues long. The CDR3 nucleotides read TGTGCCTGGAGGGCCGCGGGGGGCCAAGAGACCCAGTACTTC. Translating gives CAWRAAGGQETQYF.

The CDR3 DNA is TGTGCCAGCAGCTTAGAGGGTTTGGACTATGGCTACACCTTC. The encoded protein is CASSLEGLDYGYTF. The chain recombines TRBV11-2 with TRBJ1-2; D is undetermined. Trimming left V 0 bases short and J 3 bases short, with 8 bases between. Germline V gene sequence: CDR1 SGHAT, CDR2 FQNNGV. This CDR3 is 14 amino acids long.

This clone was observed a handful of times. Distinct nucleotide sequences in the sample also encode this CDR3. The chain is built from TRBV9 and TRBJ2-5, with TRBD2 as a possible D gene (5 bases). CDR1 is SGDLS, CDR2 YYNGEE, per germline. Trimming cost V 0 bases and J 5 bases, with 8 bases left between them. The CDR3 contains 13 residues. The CDR3 protein is CASSVGTQETQYF. The CDR3 region has the DNA TGTGCCAGCAGCGTAGGGACTCAGGAGACCCAGTACTTC.

This clone was seen just once. This chain connects TRBV5-1 to TRBJ2-1; D is possibly TRBD2 (7 bases). This CDR3 has 15 residues. CDR1 and CDR2 (germline): SGHRS, YFSETQ. Trimming stripped 6 bases from V and 5 bases from J, with 18 bases between. Here the CDR3 reads CASNHAGAGNNEQFF. For the CDR3, the DNA is TGCGCCAGCAACCACGCGGGGGCGGGGAACAATGAGCAGTTCTTC.

This clone turned up a few times. CDR3 DNA sequence: TGTGCCAGCAGCTTAGCGCATCCAGATACGCAGTATTTT. Encoded protein: CASSLAHPDTQYF. This chain uses TRBV7-2 with TRBJ2-3; D call uncertain. Germline CDR1 is SGHTA and CDR2 is FQGNSA. Trimming removed 0 bases at V and 4 bases at J, with 5 bases between. The CDR3 runs 13 residues.

This chain joins TRBV5-1 and TRBJ2-3; the D is unclear. Trimming cost V 3 bases and J 5 bases, with 16 bases left between them. Germline V CDR1 and CDR2: SGHRS, YFSETQ. The CDR3 runs 15 residues. The CDR3 region is CASSSGSLVGDTQYF. CDR3 in DNA: TGCGCCAGCAGCTCGGGTAGCTTGGTAGGAGATACGCAGTATTTT.

This chain connects TRBV30 to TRBJ1-3; tentative D call: TRBD1 (6 bases). CDR1 GTSNPN and CDR2 SVGIG come from the germline V gene (reference sequence). CDR3 length: 14 amino acids. Trimming stripped 7 bases from V and 0 bases from J, with 13 bases between. CDR3 sequence reads: CAYAVDSSGNTIYF. CDR3 in DNA: TGTGCCTACGCCGTGGACAGCTCTGGAAACACCATATATTTT.

This rearrangement joins TRBV5-1 to TRBJ2-6; D remains ambiguous. V dropped 1 base and J dropped 4 bases, with 6 bases sitting between them. In germline, CDR1 is SGHRS, CDR2 YFSETQ. CDR3 size: 14 residues. The CDR3, as DNA: TGCGCCAGCAGCTTGTTGCCCGGGGCCAACGTCCTGACTTTC. Amino acid sequence: CASSLLPGANVLTF.

The chain employs TRBV30 and TRBJ1-2, with TRBD1 as a possible D gene (6 bases). The CDR3 runs to 13 residues. The V end was cut by 3 bases, the J end by 4 bases, with 12 bases between. Per germline, CDR1 GTSNPN and CDR2 SVGIG (reference sequence). CDR3 coding DNA: TGTGCCTGGAGCCCACAGGGAGTCTATGGCTACACCTTC. This encodes CAWSPQGVYGYTF.

The gene calls are TRBV30 and TRBJ1-1; D not certain. This CDR3 has 13 residues. The germline V gene encodes CDR1 GTSNPN and CDR2 SVGIG (reference sequence). V was shortened by 3 bases and J by 4 bases, with 12 bases between the two germline ends. As DNA, the CDR3 is TGTGCCTGGAGCCCTACCCCGGGCACTGAAGCTTTCTTT. It codes for CAWSPTPGTEAFF.

V gene TRBV5-1 combines with J gene TRBJ2-2, with a possible D match to TRBD2 (6 bases). This CDR3 spans 13 amino acids. The V end lost 5 bases, the J end lost 4 bases, and 9 bases lay between the germline ends. The germline gives CDR1 SGHRS, CDR2 YFSETQ. CDR3 sequence: CASRAGTTGELFF. The CDR3 DNA sequence: TGCGCCAGCAGGGCGGGGACCACCGGGGAGCTGTTTTTT.

The rearrangement joins TRBV7-2 to TRBJ2-1; D tentatively fits TRBD1 or TRBD2 (5 bases each). This CDR3 contains 13 residues. CDR1 and CDR2 (germline): SGHTA, FQGNSA. V was clipped by 4 bases and J by 4 bases, with 8 bases between them. CDR3 amino acids: CASSSGRYNEQFF. CDR3 bases: TGTGCCAGCAGCTCGGGACGATACAATGAGCAGTTCTTC.

The chain joins TRBV6-1 to TRBJ2-7; TRBD1 aligns across 9 bases. This CDR3 is 15 amino acids long. The V gene end was trimmed by 5 bases and the J gene end by 2 bases; junction bases not matched to a gene: 7. The germline gives CDR1 MNHNS, CDR2 SASEGT. The CDR3 sequence is CASSLPGQGTYEQYF. The CDR3 DNA follows: TGTGCCAGCAGTTTACCGGGACAGGGCACCTACGAGCAGTACTTC.

The chain has TRBV30 and TRBJ2-3; possible D gene TRBD2, 6 bases. This CDR3 spans 17 amino acids. The germline V gene encodes CDR1 GTSNPN and CDR2 SVGIG (reference sequence). V gave up 1 base and J gave up 0 bases, with 17 bases separating them. CDR3 amino acids: CAWSGYRVAASTDTQYF. Written as DNA, the CDR3 is TGTGCCTGGAGTGGGTACCGGGTAGCGGCTAGCACAGATACGCAGTATTTT. The full variable domain, rest sourced from reference TRBV30 and TRBJ2-3, is SQTIHQWPATLVQPVGSPLSLECTVEGTSNPNLYWYRQAAGRGLQLLFYSVGIGQISSEVPQNLSASRPQDRQFILSSKKLLLSDSGFYLCAWSGYRVAASTDTQYFGPGTRLTVL.

This clone was observed a few times. The gene calls are TRBV30 and TRBJ1-2; D is uncertain. CDR1 and CDR2 (germline): GTSNPN, SVGIG (reference sequence). V was cut by 1 base and J by 2 bases, with 8 bases left in between. The CDR3 contains 13 residues. This chain's CDR3 is CAWSADVNYGYTF. The CDR3 region has the DNA TGTGCCTGGAGTGCGGACGTAAACTATGGCTACACCTTC.

This clone was seen only a few times. The chain uses TRBV7-2 and TRBJ2-5; D gene unclear. The CDR3 spans 14 residues. CDR1 and CDR2 from the germline V gene are SGHTA and FQGNSA. The germline V and J ends were trimmed by 2 bases and 1 base, with 8 bases remaining between them. This CDR3 is CASSLQASQETQYF. The CDR3 region has the DNA TGTGCCAGCAGCTTACAGGCGTCCCAAGAGACCCAGTACTTC. The whole variable domain, remainder taken from reference TRBV7-2 and TRBJ2-5, is GAGVSQSPSNKVTEKGKDVELRCDPISGHTALYWYRQSLGQGLEFLIYFQGNSAPDKSGLPSDRFSAERTGGSVSTLTIQRTQQEDSAVYLCASSLQASQETQYFGPGTRLLVL.

This clone turned up a few times. V and J are TRBV30 and TRBJ1-2; 12 bases match TRBD1. The CDR3 sequence is 17 residues long. Germline assignment: CDR1 GTSNPN and CDR2 SVGIG (reference sequence). With 5 bases clipped from V and 2 bases from J, the junction kept 12 bases outside the gene matches. The CDR3 nucleotides are TGTGCCTGGTTCAAACGGGACAGGGGGCCCGCGAACTATGGCTACACCTTC. Its protein product is CAWFKRDRGPANYGYTF.

There are a few counts of this clone. This chain joins TRBV11-2 and TRBJ2-1; D is unresolved. The ends were cut back, 2 bases at V and 0 bases at J, with 8 bases in the middle. This CDR3 spans 15 amino acids. Germline V gene lookup returns CDR1 SGHAT and CDR2 FQNNGV. CDR3 nucleotides: TGTGCCAGCAGCTTAACCCCGAGCTCCTACAATGAGCAGTTCTTC. Translation gives CASSLTPSSYNEQFF.

The chain combines TRBV30 with TRBJ1-2, with D perhaps TRBD1 (6 bases). Germline V gene lookup returns CDR1 GTSNPN and CDR2 SVGIG (reference sequence). V shed 3 bases and J shed 4 bases, with 18 bases lying between them. The CDR3 runs to 15 residues. CDR3 bases: TGTGCCTGGAGGGAAAAACAGGGATGGGGCTATGGCTACACCTTC. Its translation: CAWREKQGWGYGYTF.

The V gene is TRBV7-2, the J gene TRBJ2-1, with 9 bases fitting TRBD1. Losses at the gene ends were 4 bases for V and 0 bases for J; bases not matched to a gene: 1. CDR1 and CDR2 (germline): SGHTA, FQGNSA. This CDR3 is 15 amino acids long. CDR3 region: CASSSTGGSYNEQFF. CDR3 bases: TGTGCCAGCAGCTCGACAGGGGGCTCCTACAATGAGCAGTTCTTC. Full variable domain (remainder filled in from reference TRBV7-2 and TRBJ2-1): GAGVSQSPSNKVTEKGKDVELRCDPISGHTALYWYRQSLGQGLEFLIYFQGNSAPDKSGLPSDRFSAERTGGSVSTLTIQRTQQEDSAVYLCASSSTGGSYNEQFFGPGTRLTVL.